These T cell receptor beta chains were read from a single sample in a study of control samples from healthy donors and cancer patients. TCRdb's table, derived via immunoSEQ multiplex PCR, lists solely in-frame clones and lacks some. There are over 85,000 clones in the sample; more than 80% occur only once, and about 1.5% lies in the top ten. The material sequenced was blood. These TCRs come from a woman younger than 45 in good health. CDR3s include the opening cysteine and the closing phenylalanine or tryptophan. D genes are given only for firm matches. Expanded clones are given a class, and other clones once, few, many or no size at all.

clone_size d_call j_call v_call cdr3_aa cdr3_nt
NA TRBD1 TRBJ2-2 TRBV10-3 CAISYLTGALAGELFF TGTGCCATCAGTTACTTGACAGGGGCCCTCGCCGGGGAGCTGTTTTTT
NA TRBD2 TRBJ2-3 TRBV3-1/TRBV3-2 CASSQTAGRTDTQYF TGTGCCAGCAGCCAAACAGCGGGGCGCACAGATACGCAGTATTTT
NA NA TRBJ2-7 TRBV28 CASSLSFRHNSYEQYF TGTGCCAGCAGTTTATCGTTCAGGCACAACTCCTACGAGCAGTACTTC
few TRBD1 TRBJ1-4 TRBV15 CATSRDKGTGNEKLFF TGTGCCACCAGCAGAGATAAGGGGACAGGGAATGAAAAACTGTTTTTT
NA TRBD2 TRBJ2-2 TRBV6-6 CASSYSISGGPGELFF TGTGCCAGCAGTTACTCGATTTCGGGAGGGCCCGGGGAGCTGTTTTTT
NA TRBD1 TRBJ1-4 TRBV5-1 CASSSGTGQYREKLFF TGCGCCAGCAGCTCTGGGACAGGGCAGTATCGGGAAAAACTGTTTTTT
NA NA TRBJ1-1 TRBV6-5 CASKRGEQYTEAFF TGTGCCAGCAAGAGAGGGGAGCAGTACACTGAAGCTTTCTTT
NA TRBD1 TRBJ1-5 TRBV6-2/TRBV6-3 CASSYDRTGRAGQPQHF TGTGCCAGCAGTTACGATAGGACAGGGCGGGCGGGTCAGCCCCAGCATTTT
NA NA TRBJ1-1 TRBV6-1 CASGEEAFF TGTGCCAGCGGGGAGGAAGCTTTCTTT
NA TRBD2 TRBJ2-7 TRBV29-1 CSVEMAGAYEQYF TGCAGCGTTGAGATGGCGGGAGCCTACGAGCAGTACTTC
NA NA TRBJ1-1 TRBV2 CASSPQGLNTEAFF TGTGCCAGCAGTCCTCAAGGATTAAACACTGAAGCTTTCTTT
once TRBD1 TRBJ1-2 TRBV3-1/TRBV3-2 CASSQDRTGAYGYTF TGTGCCAGCAGCCAAGACCGGACAGGGGCCTATGGCTACACCTTC
NA NA TRBJ1-2 TRBV29-1 CSVEEWEGYTF TGCAGCGTTGAAGAATGGGAAGGCTACACCTTC
few NA TRBJ1-5 TRBV19 CASSIRGFDQPQHF TGTGCCAGTAGTATCCGGGGATTCGATCAGCCCCAGCATTTT
NA TRBD2 TRBJ2-7 TRBV7-8 CASSTQGLAETYEQYF TGTGCCAGCAGCACCCAGGGACTAGCCGAGACCTACGAGCAGTACTTC
NA NA TRBJ2-5 TRBV19 CASSMAFQETQYF TGTGCCAGTAGTATGGCCTTTCAAGAGACCCAGTACTTC
NA NA TRBJ2-2 TRBV6-1 CASSGGGTEYTGELFF TGTGCCAGCAGTGGGGGGGGCACCGAATACACCGGGGAGCTGTTTTTT
NA NA TRBJ1-2 TRBV6-1 CASSEGGGYTF TGTGCCAGCAGTGAGGGAGGTGGCTACACCTTC
NA NA TRBJ1-1 TRBV5-1 CASSFQTVDPREAFF TGCGCCAGCAGCTTCCAAACGGTAGACCCCCGCGAAGCTTTCTTT
NA NA TRBJ2-1 TRBV28 CASSRRGSIEQFF TGTGCCAGCAGTCGACGCGGGTCTATTGAGCAGTTCTTC
NA NA TRBJ1-3 TRBV5-1 CASSPGQEGNTIYF TGCGCCAGCAGCCCTGGGCAGGAGGGAAACACCATATATTTT
NA TRBD2 TRBJ2-1 TRBV10-3 CAISEERGHNEQFF TGTGCCATCAGTGAAGAGCGGGGGCACAATGAGCAGTTCTTC
NA NA TRBJ2-5 TRBV7-3 CASSPLGGQETQYF TGTGCCAGCAGCCCCCTAGGGGGCCAAGAGACCCAGTACTTC
NA NA TRBJ2-2 TRBV19 CASSITANTGELFF TGTGCCAGTAGTATCACAGCGAACACCGGGGAGCTGTTTTTT
few TRBD1 TRBJ1-2 TRBV3-1/TRBV3-2 CASSQDRRGRLYGYTF TGTGCCAGCAGCCAAGATCGCAGGGGGCGTTTATATGGCTACACCTTC
once TRBD1 TRBJ1-6 TRBV9 CASSGGDRVNSPLHF TGTGCCAGCAGCGGTGGGGACAGGGTCAATTCACCCCTCCACTTT
NA TRBD1 TRBJ1-5 TRBV5-1 CAAKHRGGNQPQHF TGCGCCGCAAAACACAGGGGAGGGAATCAGCCCCAGCATTTT
NA NA TRBJ2-2 TRBV5-6 CASSLVNLWGSGNTGELFF TGTGCCAGCAGCTTGGTTAATCTTTGGGGGAGCGGAAACACCGGGGAGCTGTTTTTT
NA NA TRBJ1-5 TRBV5-1 CASSPGTAIGLQPQHF TGCGCCAGCAGCCCCGGGACGGCTATCGGTCTTCAGCCCCAGCATTTT
NA NA TRBJ1-1 TRBV19 CASSRSSLNTEAFF TGTGCCAGTAGTAGGAGCAGTCTGAACACTGAAGCTTTCTTT
NA NA TRBJ2-1 TRBV11-3 CASSLPLGPRGQFF TGTGCCAGCAGCCTACCTTTGGGGCCCAGAGGGCAGTTCTTC
NA NA TRBJ1-4 TRBV10-2 CASRQISNEKLFF TGCGCCAGCAGACAGATTTCTAATGAAAAACTGTTTTTT
NA NA TRBJ1-3 TRBV2 CASSEIAGNTIYF TGTGCCAGCAGTGAGATAGCCGGTAACACCATATATTTT
NA NA TRBJ2-5 TRBV15 CATSRDRGPQETQYF TGTGCCACCAGCAGAGATAGGGGACCACAAGAGACCCAGTACTTC
once NA TRBJ1-1 TRBV11-2 CASSPIQGRNTEAFF TGTGCCAGCAGCCCGATCCAGGGGAGGAACACTGAAGCTTTCTTT
NA TRBD2 TRBJ2-5 TRBV13 CASSPRTSGRVQGTQYF TGTGCCAGCAGCCCGAGGACTAGCGGGAGGGTACAGGGGACCCAGTACTTC
NA NA TRBJ2-1 TRBV5-1 CASSFGITGLWNEQFF TGCGCCAGCAGCTTCGGAATTACAGGGTTGTGGAATGAGCAGTTCTTC
NA TRBD2 TRBJ2-3 TRBV2 CASNPRAGGIDTQYF TGTGCCAGCAATCCCCGGGCGGGAGGGATCGATACGCAGTATTTT
NA TRBD1 TRBJ1-2 TRBV6-1 CASSAGTGALVWDGYTF TGTGCCAGCAGTGCCGGGACAGGGGCCCTCGTGTGGGATGGCTACACCTTC
NA NA TRBJ1-6 TRBV19 CASSIGLGGNSPLHF TGTGCCAGTAGTATCGGTTTGGGGGGTAATTCACCCCTCCACTTT
NA NA TRBJ2-1 TRBV3-1/TRBV3-2 CASSPQPGFEQFF TGTGCCAGCAGCCCCCAGCCCGGGTTTGAGCAGTTCTTC
NA NA TRBJ1-2 TRBV7-2 CASSLLVLQNYGYTF TGTGCCAGCAGCTTACTCGTATTACAAAACTATGGCTACACCTTC
NA NA TRBJ1-3 TRBV5-1 CASSLEGNTIYF TGCGCCAGCAGCTTGGAAGGAAACACCATATATTTT
NA TRBD2 TRBJ2-7 TRBV6-6 CASSSGLAGEQYF TGTGCCAGCAGTTCGGGACTAGCCGGCGAGCAGTACTTC
NA NA TRBJ1-1 TRBV11-2 CASSLGVSSTEAFF TGTGCCAGCAGCCTCGGGGTATCGAGCACTGAAGCTTTCTTT
NA TRBD2 TRBJ2-7 TRBV10-3 CAISDTSGTYEQYF TGTGCCATCAGTGACACTAGCGGTACCTACGAGCAGTACTTC